This T cell receptor (beta chain) was sequenced in a study of PD-1 blockade in mismatch repair-deficient tumors. Study context: All were previously treated, progressing patients with 12 mismatch repair-deficient cancer types. Study outcomes and limitations: After pembrolizumab, tumor-resident clones rose rapidly, then generally contracted before radiologic responses.

The CDR3 sequence is 14 residues long. The ends were cut back, 4 bases at V and 6 bases at J, with 15 bases in the middle. Per germline, CDR1 SGDLS and CDR2 YYNGEE. Notes on this clone: Its antigen is unknown.

Every patient had mismatch repair deficiency by PCR or immunohistochemistry. Clones were sequenced by immunoSEQ multiplex PCR, and TCRdb holds only the in-frame ones, with some missing. The sample lists around 100,000 clones, about three quarters occurring once. This material consisted of peripheral blood, taken roughly 60 weeks after starting pembrolizumab. The rearrangement links TRBV9 to TRBJ2-3; a possible D gene is TRBD1 (6 bases). This TCR derives from an adult with mismatch repair-deficient cancer. As DNA, the CDR3 is TGTGCCAGCAGCACGGGACAAGTGGGGGATACGCAGTATTTT. It yields the protein CASSTGQVGDTQYF.